This entry is about one T cell receptor (beta chain). The data belong to a study of cytomegalovirus exposure and HLA in healthy donors. A multiplex PCR was run with 60 Vbeta primers and 13 Jbeta primers. Generated by immunoSEQ multiplex PCR, the TCRdb table keeps only in-frame clones and is missing some. The sample includes 120,000 or so clones, less than 75% of them seen just once. Germline V gives CDR1 SGDLS, CDR2 YYNGEE. Trimming took off 3 bases at V and 2 bases at J, with 8 bases between the two ends. The CDR3 loop spans 14 amino acids. The specimen was PBMCs. The chain recombines TRBV9 with TRBJ1-4; D is perhaps TRBD1 (6 bases). The sequence was collected from a woman between 40 and 50 years old in good health and CMV-seronegative. This CDR3 is CASSAGVTNEKLFF. For the CDR3, the DNA is TGTGCCAGCAGCGCAGGGGTTACTAATGAAAAACTGTTTTTT.